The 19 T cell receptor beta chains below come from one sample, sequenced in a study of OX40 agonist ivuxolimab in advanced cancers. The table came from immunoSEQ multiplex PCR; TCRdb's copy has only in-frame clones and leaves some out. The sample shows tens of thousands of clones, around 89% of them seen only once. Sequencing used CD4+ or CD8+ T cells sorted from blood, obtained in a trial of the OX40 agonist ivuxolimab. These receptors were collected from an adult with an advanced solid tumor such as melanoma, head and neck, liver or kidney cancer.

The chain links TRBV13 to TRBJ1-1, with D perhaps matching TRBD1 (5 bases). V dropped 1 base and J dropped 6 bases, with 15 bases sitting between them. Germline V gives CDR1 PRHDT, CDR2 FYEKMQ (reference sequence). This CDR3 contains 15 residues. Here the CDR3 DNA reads TGTGCCAGCAGCTTAGTCGGCCAGGGATTCGCTGAAGCTTTCTTT. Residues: CASSLVGQGFAEAFF.

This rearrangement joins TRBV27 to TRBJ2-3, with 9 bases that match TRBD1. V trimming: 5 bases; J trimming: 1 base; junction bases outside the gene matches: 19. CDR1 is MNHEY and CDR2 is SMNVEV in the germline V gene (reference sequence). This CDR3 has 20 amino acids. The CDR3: CASSKRAGTGSIAGTDTQYF. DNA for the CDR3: TGTGCCAGCAGTAAACGGGCCGGGACAGGGAGCATAGCGGGCACAGATACGCAGTATTTT.

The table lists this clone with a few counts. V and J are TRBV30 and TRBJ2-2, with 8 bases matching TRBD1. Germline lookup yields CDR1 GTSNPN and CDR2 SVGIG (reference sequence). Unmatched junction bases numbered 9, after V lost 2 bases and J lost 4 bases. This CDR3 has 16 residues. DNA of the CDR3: TGTGCCTGGAGTTACCCGGACAGGGTGTTCACCGGGGAGCTGTTTTTT. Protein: CAWSYPDRVFTGELFF.

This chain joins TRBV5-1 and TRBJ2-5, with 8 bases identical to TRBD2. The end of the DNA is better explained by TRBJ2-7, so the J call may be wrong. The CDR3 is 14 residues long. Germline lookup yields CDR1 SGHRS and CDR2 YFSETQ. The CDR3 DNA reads TGCGCCAGCAGCTTGACTAGCGGATCCTACGAGCAGTACTTC. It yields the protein CASSLTSGSYEQYF.

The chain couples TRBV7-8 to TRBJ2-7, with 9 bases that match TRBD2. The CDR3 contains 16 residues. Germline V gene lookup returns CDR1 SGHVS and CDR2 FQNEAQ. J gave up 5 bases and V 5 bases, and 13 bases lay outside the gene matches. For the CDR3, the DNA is TGTGCCAGCAGCCCCCTCGGGTGGGTAGCGGGAGACGAGCAGTACTTC. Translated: CASSPLGWVAGDEQYF. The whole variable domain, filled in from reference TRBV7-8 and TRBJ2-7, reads GAGVSQSPRYKVAKRGQDVALRCDPISGHVSLFWYQQALGQGPEFLTYFQNEAQLDKSGLPSDRFFAERPEGSVSTLKIQRTQQEDSAVYLCASSPLGWVAGDEQYFGPGTRLTVT.

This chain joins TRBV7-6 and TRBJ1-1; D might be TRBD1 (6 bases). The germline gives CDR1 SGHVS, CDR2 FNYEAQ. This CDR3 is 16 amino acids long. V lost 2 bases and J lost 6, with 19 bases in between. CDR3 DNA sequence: TGTGCCAGCAGCTTAAAATCATCGGGACAAAGACCTGAAGCTTTCTTT. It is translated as CASSLKSSGQRPEAFF.

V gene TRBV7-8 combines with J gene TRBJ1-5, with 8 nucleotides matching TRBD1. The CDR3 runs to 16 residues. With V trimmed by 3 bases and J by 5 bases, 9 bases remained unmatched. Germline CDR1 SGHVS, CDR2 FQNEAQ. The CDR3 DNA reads TGTGCCAGCAGCTTGAAACGGACAGGGTCGGATCAGCCCCAGCATTTT. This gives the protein CASSLKRTGSDQPQHF. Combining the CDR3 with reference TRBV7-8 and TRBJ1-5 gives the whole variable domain GAGVSQSPRYKVAKRGQDVALRCDPISGHVSLFWYQQALGQGPEFLTYFQNEAQLDKSGLPSDRFFAERPEGSVSTLKIQRTQQEDSAVYLCASSLKRTGSDQPQHFGDGTRLSIL.

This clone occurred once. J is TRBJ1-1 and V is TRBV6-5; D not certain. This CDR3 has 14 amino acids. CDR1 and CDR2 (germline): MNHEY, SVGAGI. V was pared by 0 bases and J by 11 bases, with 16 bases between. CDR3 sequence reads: CASSYSYPSLGAFF. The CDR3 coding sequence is TGTGCCAGCAGTTACTCTTATCCGAGTCTTGGGGCTTTCTTT.

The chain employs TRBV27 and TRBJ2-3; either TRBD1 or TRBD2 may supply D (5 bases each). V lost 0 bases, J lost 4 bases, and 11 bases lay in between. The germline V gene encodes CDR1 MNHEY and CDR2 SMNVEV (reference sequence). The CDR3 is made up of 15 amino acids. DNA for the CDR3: TGTGCCAGCAGTTTATCGGGACCAGCGGCAGATACGCAGTATTTT. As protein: CASSLSGPAADTQYF.

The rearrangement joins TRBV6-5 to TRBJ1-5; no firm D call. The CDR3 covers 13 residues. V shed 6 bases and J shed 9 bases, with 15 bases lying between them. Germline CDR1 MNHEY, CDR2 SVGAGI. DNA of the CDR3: TGTGCCAGCAGCCAAACCTCCGGTTCGCCCCAGCATTTT. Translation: CASSQTSGSPQHF.

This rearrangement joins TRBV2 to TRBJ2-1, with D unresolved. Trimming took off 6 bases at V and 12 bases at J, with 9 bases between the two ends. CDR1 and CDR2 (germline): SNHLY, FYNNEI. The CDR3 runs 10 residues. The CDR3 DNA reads TGTGCCAGCAGCGGGCTGGGGCAGTTCTTC. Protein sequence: CASSGLGQFF.

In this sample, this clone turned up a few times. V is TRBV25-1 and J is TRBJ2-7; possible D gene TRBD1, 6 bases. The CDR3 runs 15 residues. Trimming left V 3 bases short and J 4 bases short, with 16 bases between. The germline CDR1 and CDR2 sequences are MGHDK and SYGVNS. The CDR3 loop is CASSDLTGRTYEQYF. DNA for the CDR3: TGTGCCAGCAGTGACTTGACAGGTAGAACTTACGAGCAGTACTTC.

The CDR3 protein is CASSLTGSQYEQYF. In nucleotides, the CDR3 is TGTGCCAGCAGCTTGACAGGGTCACAGTACGAGCAGTACTTC. The chain has TRBV5-6 and TRBJ2-7, with D possibly being TRBD1 (6 bases). V was cut by 1 base and J by 4 bases, with 12 bases left in between. The CDR3 sequence is 14 residues long. The germline gives CDR1 SGHDT, CDR2 YYEEEE. Combining the CDR3 with reference TRBV5-6 and TRBJ2-7 gives the whole variable domain DAGVTQSPTHLIKTRGQQVTLRCSPKSGHDTVSWYQQALGQGPQFIFQYYEEEERQRGNFPDRFSGHQFPNYSSELNVNALLLGDSALYLCASSLTGSQYEQYFGPGTRLTVT.

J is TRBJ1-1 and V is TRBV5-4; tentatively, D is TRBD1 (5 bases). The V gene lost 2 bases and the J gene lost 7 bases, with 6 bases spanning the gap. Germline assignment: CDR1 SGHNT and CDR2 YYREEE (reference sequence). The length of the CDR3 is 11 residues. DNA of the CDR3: TGTGCCAGCAGCTTCGGGGGTGAAGCTTTCTTT. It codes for CASSFGGEAFF.

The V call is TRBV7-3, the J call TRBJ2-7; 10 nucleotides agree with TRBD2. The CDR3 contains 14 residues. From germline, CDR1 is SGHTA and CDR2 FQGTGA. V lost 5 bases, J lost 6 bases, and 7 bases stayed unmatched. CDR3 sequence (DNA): TGTGCCAGCAGCCCGCTAGCGGGAGCTGGCGAGCAGTACTTC. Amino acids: CASSPLAGAGEQYF.

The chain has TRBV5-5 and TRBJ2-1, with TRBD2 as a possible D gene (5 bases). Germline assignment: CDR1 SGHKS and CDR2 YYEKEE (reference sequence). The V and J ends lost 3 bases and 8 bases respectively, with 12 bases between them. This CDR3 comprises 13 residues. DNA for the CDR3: TGTGCCAGCAGCTCCGCTAGCTTCGATGAGCAGTTCTTC. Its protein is CASSSASFDEQFF.

The CDR3 coding sequence is TGCGCCAGCAGCACACTGACAGGGACAACTAATGAAAAACTGTTTTTT. Amino acids: CASSTLTGTTNEKLFF. This sequence joins TRBV5-1 and TRBJ1-4, with 7 bases that match TRBD1. This CDR3 region has 16 residues. The V and J ends lost 4 bases and 0 bases, in that order; junction bases with no gene match: 6. From germline, CDR1 is SGHRS and CDR2 YFSETQ.

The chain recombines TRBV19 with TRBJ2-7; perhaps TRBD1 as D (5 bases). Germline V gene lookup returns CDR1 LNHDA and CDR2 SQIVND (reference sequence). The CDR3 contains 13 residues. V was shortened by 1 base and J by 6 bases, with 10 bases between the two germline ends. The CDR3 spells CASSIAGQAEQYF. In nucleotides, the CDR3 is TGTGCCAGTAGTATAGCAGGGCAGGCCGAGCAGTACTTC.

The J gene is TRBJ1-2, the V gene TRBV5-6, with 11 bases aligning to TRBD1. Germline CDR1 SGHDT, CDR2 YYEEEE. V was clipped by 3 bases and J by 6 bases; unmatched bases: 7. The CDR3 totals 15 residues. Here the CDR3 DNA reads TGTGCCAGCAGCTCACGGACAGGGGGCAGGAATGGCTACACCTTC. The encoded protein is CASSSRTGGRNGYTF.